The 5 T cell receptor beta chains reported below all come from one sample, sequenced in a study of blood T cells in healthy people across ages. Through a sample-barcoded 5' primer and a J-beta primer mix, a second PCR was run for roughly 6 to 12 cycles. MiXCR, applied by TCRdb to the 5' RACE reads, yields one record per CDR3 protein. The sample yields about 770,000 distinct CDR3 sequences, 40% to 50% seen once. Sequenced sample: blood. The source is a man between 60 and 75 years old in good health.

This clonotype has only one observation. J is TRBJ2-7 and V is TRBV6-6; 9 nucleotides align to TRBD1. CDR1 and CDR2 (germline): MNHNY, SVGAGI (reference sequence). This CDR3 spans 14 amino acids. With 6 bases clipped from V and 2 bases from J, the junction kept 5 bases outside the gene matches. CDR3 DNA sequence: TGTGCCAGCAGACCACAGGGGGCGACCTACGAGCAGTACTTC. It specifies CASRPQGATYEQYF.

The rearrangement joins TRBV19 to TRBJ2-4; TRBD2 is a possible D gene (6 bases). The V end was cut by 3 bases, the J end by 2 bases, with 11 bases between. CDR1 is LNHDA, CDR2 SQIVND, per germline (reference sequence). There are 15 residues in the CDR3. The CDR3 coding sequence is TGTGCCAGTAGTATGACGGGAGCTTCCAAAAACATTCAGTACTTC. This translates into CASSMTGASKNIQYF. The complete variable domain, with remaining parts taken from reference TRBV19 and TRBJ2-4, reads DGGITQSPKYLFRKEGQNVTLSCEQNLNHDAMYWYRQDPGQGLRLIYYSQIVNDFQKGDIAEGYSVSREKKESFPLTVTSAQKNPTAFYLCASSMTGASKNIQYFGAGTRLSVL.

Notes on this clonotype: An end of the junction differs from the germline gene, which may be a read error. This chain uses TRBV11-2 with TRBJ2-1, with 10 nucleotides matching TRBD2. The germline CDR1 and CDR2 sequences are SGHAT and FQNNGV. The CDR3 is 16 amino acids. The CDR3 loop is CANSLGTSGARGEQFF. DNA for the CDR3: TGTGCCAACAGCTTAGGAACTAGCGGGGCCCGGGGTGAGCAGTTCTTC.

The sample holds a few counts of this clonotype. The chain is built from TRBV12-3 or TRBV12-4 and TRBJ2-7; no definite D call. Deletions cut 1 base from V and 0 bases from J, with 10 bases between. The CDR3 has 15 residues. The CDR3 region is CASSLVSASSYEQYF. CDR3 sequence (DNA): TGTGCCAGCAGTTTAGTGTCAGCAAGCTCCTACGAGCAGTACTTC.

To note about this clonotype: One junction end disagrees with the germline gene, perhaps due to a read error. CDR3 bases: TGCGGTGCTAGAGATTCACAGTACACCGGGGAGCTGTTTTTT. It is translated as CGARDSQYTGELFF. The chain recombines TRBV20-1 with TRBJ2-2; D not certain. This CDR3 is 14 amino acids long. Germline assignment: CDR1 DFQATT and CDR2 SNEGSKA (reference sequence).